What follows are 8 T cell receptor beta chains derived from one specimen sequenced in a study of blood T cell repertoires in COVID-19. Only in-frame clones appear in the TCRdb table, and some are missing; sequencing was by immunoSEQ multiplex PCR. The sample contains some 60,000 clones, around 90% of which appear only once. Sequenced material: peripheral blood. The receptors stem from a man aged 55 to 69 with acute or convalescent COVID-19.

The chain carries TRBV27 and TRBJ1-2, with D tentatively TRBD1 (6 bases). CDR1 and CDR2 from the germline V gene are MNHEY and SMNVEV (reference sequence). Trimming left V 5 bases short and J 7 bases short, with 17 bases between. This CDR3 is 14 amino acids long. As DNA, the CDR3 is TGTGCCAGCAGTCTCCGACAGGCGGGCGGTGGCTACACCTTC. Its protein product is CASSLRQAGGGYTF.

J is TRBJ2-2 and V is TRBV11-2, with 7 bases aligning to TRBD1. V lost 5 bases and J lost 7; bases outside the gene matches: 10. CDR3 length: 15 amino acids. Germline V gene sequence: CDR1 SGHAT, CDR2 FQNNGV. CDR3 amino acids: CASSETGVGIGELFF. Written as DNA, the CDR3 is TGTGCCAGCAGCGAAACAGGGGTGGGGATCGGGGAGCTGTTTTTT.

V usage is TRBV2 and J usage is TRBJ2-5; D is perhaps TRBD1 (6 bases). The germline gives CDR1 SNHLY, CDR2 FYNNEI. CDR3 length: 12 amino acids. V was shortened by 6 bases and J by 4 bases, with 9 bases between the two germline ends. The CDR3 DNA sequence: TGTGCCAGCAGAGTAGGGGGAGAGACCCAGTACTTC. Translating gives CASRVGGETQYF.

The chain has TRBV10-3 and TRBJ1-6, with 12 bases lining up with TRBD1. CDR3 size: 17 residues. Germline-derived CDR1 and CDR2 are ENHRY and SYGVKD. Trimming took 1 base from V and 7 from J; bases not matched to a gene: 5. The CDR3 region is CAISELGTGGPNSPLHF. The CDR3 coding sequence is TGTGCCATCAGTGAGTTGGGGACAGGGGGCCCGAATTCACCCCTCCACTTT.

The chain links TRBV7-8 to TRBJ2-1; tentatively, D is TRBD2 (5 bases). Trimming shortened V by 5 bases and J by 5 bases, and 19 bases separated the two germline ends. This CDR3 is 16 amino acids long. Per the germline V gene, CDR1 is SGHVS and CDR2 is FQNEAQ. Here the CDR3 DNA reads TGTGCCAGCAGCCCCCTCGTAAGGACGGGGAACAATGAGCAGTTCTTC. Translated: CASSPLVRTGNNEQFF.

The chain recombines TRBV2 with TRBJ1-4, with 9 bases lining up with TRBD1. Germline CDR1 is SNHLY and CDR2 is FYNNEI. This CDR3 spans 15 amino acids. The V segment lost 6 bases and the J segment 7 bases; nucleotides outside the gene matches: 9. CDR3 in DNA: TGTGCCAGCAGCTGGGACAGGGCTTCGAGTGAAAAACTGTTTTTT. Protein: CASSWDRASSEKLFF.

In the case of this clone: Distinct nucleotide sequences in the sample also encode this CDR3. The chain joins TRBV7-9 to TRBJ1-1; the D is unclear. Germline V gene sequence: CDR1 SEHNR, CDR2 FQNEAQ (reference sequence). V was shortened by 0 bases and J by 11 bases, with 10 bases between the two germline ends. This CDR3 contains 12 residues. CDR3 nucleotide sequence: TGTGCCAGCAGCTTAGCGTCCGGGAGGGCTTTCTTT. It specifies CASSLASGRAFF.

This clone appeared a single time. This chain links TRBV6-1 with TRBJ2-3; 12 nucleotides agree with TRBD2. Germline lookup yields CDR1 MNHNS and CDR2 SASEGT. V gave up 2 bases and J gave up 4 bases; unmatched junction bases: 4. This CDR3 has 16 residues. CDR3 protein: CASSERASGGADTQYF. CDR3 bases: TGTGCCAGCAGTGAACGGGCTAGCGGGGGGGCAGATACGCAGTATTTT.